This passage covers 13 T cell receptor beta chains from one sample sequenced in a study of T-cell reconstitution after alpha-beta-depleted transplantation in children. This sample's TCRbeta library carried unique molecular identifier barcodes. TCRdb reprocessed the PCR reads via MiXCR and lists one record per CDR3 protein. Of around 680,000 distinct CDR3 sequences in the sample, roughly 15% are singletons; the top ten hold approximately 1%. The specimen was PBMCs from the stem cell graft donor, collected from the stem cell graft. The receptors here all came from a human donor who donated a stem cell graft to a child with acute myeloid leukemia.

The table lists this clonotype with a few counts. The chain employs TRBV20-1 and TRBJ2-2, with 10 bases lining up with TRBD1. V lost 6 bases, J lost 1 base, and 8 bases stayed unmatched. Germline CDR1 reads DFQATT; CDR2 reads SNEGSKA (reference sequence). The CDR3 contains 16 residues. The chain's CDR3 is CSAGPGQGLNTGELFF. The CDR3 DNA sequence: TGCAGTGCAGGCCCGGGACAGGGGCTGAACACCGGGGAGCTGTTTTTT.

This clonotype was observed a few times. J is TRBJ2-7 and V is TRBV7-2; 8 bases are shared with TRBD1. Germline lookup yields CDR1 SGHTA and CDR2 FQGNSA. V shed 5 bases, J shed 8 bases, and the junction held 5 bases outside the gene matches. The length of the CDR3 is 12 residues. The CDR3 loop is CASSPDRVKQYF. CDR3 in DNA: TGTGCCAGCAGCCCGGACAGGGTGAAGCAGTACTTC.

This clonotype was detected only a few times. The chain couples TRBV20-1 to TRBJ1-2, with D perhaps matching TRBD1 (6 bases). Trimming stripped 2 bases from V and 1 base from J, with 11 bases between. Germline-derived CDR1 and CDR2 are DFQATT and SNEGSKA (reference sequence). The CDR3 runs 14 residues. DNA for the CDR3: TGCAGTGCTAGAAGACAGGTGAATAACTATGGCTACACCTTC. As protein: CSARRQVNNYGYTF.

This clonotype has a count of ten or more. The rearrangement joins TRBV20-1 to TRBJ2-7; 11 nucleotides line up with TRBD1. V dropped 7 bases and J dropped 3; count of bases not matched to a gene: 8. The V gene's germline CDR1 is DFQATT and CDR2 SNEGSKA (reference sequence). CDR3 length equals 14 residues. The CDR3 sequence is CSVSGTGGFYEQYV. CDR3 in DNA: TGCAGTGTTTCCGGGACAGGGGGTTTCTACGAGCAGTACGTC.

This clonotype was picked up a small number of times. V gene TRBV12-3 or TRBV12-4 combines with J gene TRBJ1-1, with D tentatively TRBD1 (5 bases). With 3 bases removed from V and 7 bases from J, the gap between germline ends came to 12 bases. The CDR3 is made up of 13 amino acids. CDR3 DNA: TGTGCCAGCAGTTTCCTGGGGCTCGGTGAAGCTTTCTTT. It yields the protein CASSFLGLGEAFF.

V is TRBV11-2 and J is TRBJ2-5, with a tentative D call TRBD1 (6 bases). V lost 4 bases, J lost 5 bases, and 14 bases lay in between. Germline V lookup: CDR1 SGHAT, CDR2 FQNNGV. The length of the CDR3 is 14 residues. CDR3 nucleotide sequence: TGTGCCAGCAGCTACACAGGGACCGGGGAGACCCAGTACTTC. Residues: CASSYTGTGETQYF.

This clonotype has a handful of counts. V gene TRBV5-1 combines with J gene TRBJ1-6, with D tentatively TRBD1 (5 bases). V was shortened by 3 bases and J by 9 bases, with 13 bases between the two germline ends. This CDR3 contains 14 residues. Germline V gene data show CDR1 as SGHRS and CDR2 as YFSETQ. The CDR3 sequence is CASSSGGNGSPLHF. The CDR3 DNA follows: TGCGCCAGCAGCTCGGGGGGTAATGGTTCACCCCTCCACTTT.

The rearrangement uses TRBV12-3 or TRBV12-4 and TRBJ2-5; perhaps D is TRBD1 or TRBD2 (5 bases each). V lost 7 bases, J lost 5 bases, and 14 bases lay in between. CDR3 length: 13 residues. This CDR3 is CASKLGELETQYF. DNA for the CDR3: TGTGCCAGCAAGTTGGGGGAGCTGGAGACCCAGTACTTC.

The rearrangement uses TRBV20-1 and TRBJ1-5, with D hard to call. This CDR3 is 15 amino acids long. V lost 1 base and J 2 bases, leaving 12 bases between the germline ends. In germline, CDR1 is DFQATT, CDR2 SNEGSKA (reference sequence). DNA for the CDR3: TGCAGTGCTAGAGGGATGGGAACGGGCAATCAGCCCCAGCATTTT. Protein product: CSARGMGTGNQPQHF.

This chain joins TRBV20-1 and TRBJ2-3; TRBD1 is a possible D gene (6 bases). Trimming removed 8 bases from V and 5 bases from J, with 20 bases in between. CDR1 and CDR2 from the germline V gene are DFQATT and SNEGSKA (reference sequence). The CDR3 has 14 amino acids. CDR3 coding DNA: TGCAGTTTTCTTGTACAGGGATCGAGAGATACGCAGTATTTT. This sequence encodes CSFLVQGSRDTQYF.

The chain uses TRBV7-2 and TRBJ1-4, with unresolved D. Looked up from germline, CDR1 is SGHTA and CDR2 is FQGNSA. The CDR3 loop spans 12 amino acids. Trimming took 1 base from V and 8 from J, leaving 5 bases between them. The CDR3 DNA is TGTGCCAGCAGCTTAGGTCGGGAAAAACTGTTTTTT. It is translated as CASSLGREKLFF. Based on the CDR3 plus reference TRBV7-2 and TRBJ1-4, the full variable domain is GAGVSQSPSNKVTEKGKDVELRCDPISGHTALYWYRQSLGQGLEFLIYFQGNSAPDKSGLPSDRFSAERTGGSVSTLTIQRTQQEDSAVYLCASSLGREKLFFGSGTQLSVL.

This clonotype was seen ten or more times. V and J are TRBV20-1 and TRBJ2-7, with 9 positions matching TRBD2. Losses at the gene ends were 4 bases for V and 2 bases for J; bases not matched to a gene: 6. The CDR3 covers 14 residues. Germline-derived CDR1 and CDR2 are DFQATT and SNEGSKA (reference sequence). The CDR3 spells CSATKAGGTYEQYF. The CDR3 bases are TGCAGTGCTACGAAAGCGGGGGGTACCTACGAGCAGTACTTC.

This clonotype was picked up many times. The genes are TRBV20-1 and TRBJ2-7; perhaps D is TRBD1 or TRBD2 (7 bases each). Germline CDR1 is DFQATT and CDR2 is SNEGSKA (reference sequence). The V end was cut by 3 bases, the J end by 0 bases, with 18 bases between. The CDR3 consists of 16 residues. CDR3 nucleotide sequence: TGCAGTGCTAGCCCCAGGGGGGGGTTAAGCTCCTACGAGCAGTACTTC. Translating it yields CSASPRGGLSSYEQYF.